The 18 T cell receptor beta chains below all came from one sample that was sequenced in a study of vaccination and CD4 T cells after COVID-19. For these receptors, no antigen is known. As for treatment: approximately 11-day PBMC culture with coronavirus spike peptide pools or control peptides (ViraFEST assay). Oncomine TCR Beta short-read sequencing was applied to DNA from cultured CD4+ T cells. TCRdb ran MiXCR on the PCR reads and lists one entry per CDR3 protein. The data show about 20,000 distinct CDR3 sequences, about 73% seen once. The material sequenced was CD4+ T cells from blood, cultured in vitro. The receptors originated from a human donor who had recovered from COVID-19.

J is TRBJ2-2 and V is TRBV4-3, with D tentatively TRBD2 (5 bases). Trimming stripped 3 bases from V and 0 bases from J, with 11 bases between. The length of the CDR3 is 16 residues. Germline V gives CDR1 LGHNA, CDR2 YSLEER. CDR3 loop: CASSQGRATNTGELFF. CDR3 bases: TGCGCCAGCAGCCAGGGGAGAGCGACGAACACCGGGGAGCTGTTTTTT.

J is TRBJ1-1 and V is TRBV20-1; D is unresolved. Germline assignment: CDR1 DFQATT and CDR2 SNEGSKA (reference sequence). The CDR3 consists of 13 residues. Trimming removed 5 bases at V and 0 bases at J, with 10 bases between. The CDR3 nucleotides are TGCAGTGCTCCAGCACGGGTGAACACTGAAGCTTTCTTT. This gives the protein CSAPARVNTEAFF.

The chain has TRBV6-1 and TRBJ1-1; TRBD1 aligns across 10 bases. V lost 10 bases to trimming and J lost 4 bases; unmatched junction nucleotides: 6. Germline V gene data show CDR1 as MNHNS and CDR2 as SASEGT. The CDR3 length is 13 residues. DNA of the CDR3: TGTGCCATCCGGACAGGGGGTAGCACTGAAGCTTTCTTT. Amino acids: CAIRTGGSTEAFF.

This clonotype was seen only a few times. This chain links TRBV30 with TRBJ1-5; D ambiguous. Germline lookup yields CDR1 GTSNPN and CDR2 SVGIG (reference sequence). Trimming removed 4 bases from V and 2 bases from J, with 18 bases in between. This CDR3 contains 16 residues. CDR3 coding DNA: TGTGCCTGGAACCACAAGGAGATCTGGGGCAATCAGCCCCAGCATTTT. It is translated as CAWNHKEIWGNQPQHF.

The V and J genes are TRBV6-1 and TRBJ2-3; 7 nucleotides match TRBD1. V trimming: 6 bases; J trimming: 4 bases; junction bases outside the gene matches: 10. The CDR3 has 15 residues. CDR1 is MNHNS, CDR2 SASEGT, per germline. The CDR3 DNA sequence: TGTGCCAGCAGGCCGAGACAGGGTGGGTCAGATACGCAGTATTTT. The encoded protein is CASRPRQGGSDTQYF.

This clonotype appeared once. The J gene is TRBJ2-3, the V gene TRBV28, with 7 positions matching TRBD2. J lost 2 bases, V lost 11 bases, and 22 bases had no gene match. The CDR3 spans 18 residues. Germline V gives CDR1 MDHEN, CDR2 SYDVKM. CDR3 nucleotide sequence: TGTGCCGCCAGCAATTCCCGGAGGGGACTACTCTTCACAGATACGCAGTATTTT. Its translation is CAASNSRRGLLFTDTQYF.

V usage is TRBV27 and J usage is TRBJ1-5; tentative D call: TRBD1 (5 bases). Deletions cut 0 bases from V and 9 bases from J, with 21 bases between. This CDR3 has 17 residues. Per the germline V gene, CDR1 is MNHEY and CDR2 is SMNVEV (reference sequence). CDR3 loop: CASSLSRVGVFGRPQHF. CDR3 sequence (DNA): TGTGCCAGCAGTTTATCGAGAGTAGGGGTCTTCGGTCGGCCCCAGCATTTT.

The CDR3 here is CASSDPGLAGVTYEQYF. In DNA, the CDR3 is TGTGCCAGCAGTGACCCCGGACTAGCGGGGGTTACCTACGAGCAGTACTTC. The V call is TRBV7-2, the J call TRBJ2-7; 13 bases line up with TRBD2. V trimming: 6 bases; J trimming: 2 bases; junction bases outside the gene matches: 10. Germline V gives CDR1 SGHTA, CDR2 FQGNSA. The CDR3 is 17 residues long. Together with reference TRBV7-2 and TRBJ2-7, the CDR3 gives the full variable domain: GAGVSQSPSNKVTEKGKDVELRCDPISGHTALYWYRQSLGQGLEFLIYFQGNSAPDKSGLPSDRFSAERTGGSVSTLTIQRTQQEDSAVYLCASSDPGLAGVTYEQYFGPGTRLTVT.

This clonotype was found a few times. V usage is TRBV15 and J usage is TRBJ1-2; possible D gene TRBD1, 6 bases. CDR1 LNHNV and CDR2 YYDKDF come from the germline V gene (reference sequence). V was trimmed by 1 base and J by 6 bases, leaving 15 bases between them. The CDR3 runs 15 residues. The CDR3 sequence is CATSRVVLQGNGYTF. CDR3 in DNA: TGTGCCACCAGCAGAGTCGTACTCCAGGGGAATGGCTACACCTTC.

This clonotype appeared once. The chain is built from TRBV12-3 or TRBV12-4 and TRBJ2-7; 9 bases map to TRBD1. CDR3 length equals 15 residues. V was clipped by 3 bases and J by 3 bases; unmatched bases: 6. CDR3 nucleotide sequence: TGTGCCAGCAGTTTTAGGACAGGGGAATTCTACGAGCAGTACTTC. Translating gives CASSFRTGEFYEQYF.

The J gene is TRBJ1-5, the V gene TRBV15; D ambiguous. CDR3 length: 15 residues. The V gene lost 1 base and the J gene lost 8 bases, with 15 bases spanning the gap. Per germline, CDR1 LNHNV and CDR2 YYDKDF (reference sequence). In DNA form, the CDR3 reads TGTGCCACCAGCAGAGTGCCGTCCTCCGTGGAGCCCCAGCATTTT. Translation gives CATSRVPSSVEPQHF.

This clonotype was seen a handful of times. V gene TRBV6-1 combines with J gene TRBJ2-1; TRBD1 aligns across 7 bases. V shed 7 bases and J 9 bases; nucleotides not matched to a gene: 18. The CDR3 covers 16 residues. Germline lookup yields CDR1 MNHNS and CDR2 SASEGT. The CDR3 here is CASTTDRLRGSGEQFF. CDR3 coding DNA: TGTGCCAGCACAACAGATCGCCTCAGGGGGTCGGGTGAGCAGTTCTTC.

The chain recombines TRBV15 with TRBJ1-5, with D uncertain. The CDR3 contains 12 residues. Germline V lookup: CDR1 LNHNV, CDR2 YYDKDF (reference sequence). The germline V and J ends were trimmed by 5 bases and 6 bases, with 8 bases remaining between them. In DNA form, the CDR3 reads TGTGCCACCAGCCCCCCCAGTCAGCCCCAGCATTTT. Residues: CATSPPSQPQHF.

The chain has TRBV20-1 and TRBJ2-3; perhaps TRBD1 as D (5 bases). Germline CDR1 and CDR2: DFQATT and SNEGSKA (reference sequence). CDR3 length: 13 residues. The ends were cut back, 4 bases at V and 2 bases at J, with 10 bases in the middle. The CDR3 is CSAIKGHTDTQYF. The DNA of the CDR3 is TGCAGTGCTATAAAGGGGCACACAGATACGCAGTATTTT.

The rearrangement uses TRBV6-1 and TRBJ2-1; D is possibly TRBD2 (5 bases). Trimming took off 3 bases at V and 9 bases at J, with 9 bases between the two ends. The CDR3 has 12 amino acids. The V gene's germline CDR1 is MNHNS and CDR2 SASEGT. CDR3 in DNA: TGTGCCAGCAGTGATCGACTAATTGAGCAGTTCTTC. This sequence encodes CASSDRLIEQFF.

The genes are TRBV18 and TRBJ2-5, with no clear D. There are 16 residues in the CDR3. Germline V gene sequence: CDR1 KGHSH, CDR2 LQKENI. V lost 3 bases and J lost 0, with 14 bases in between. The CDR3 protein is CASSPLGAGYQETQYF. The DNA for the CDR3 is TGTGCCAGCTCACCCCTTGGCGCTGGTTACCAAGAGACCCAGTACTTC.

V is TRBV15 and J is TRBJ1-5; TRBD1 is a possible D gene (5 bases). With 1 base removed from V and 2 bases from J, the gap between germline ends came to 12 bases. This CDR3 is built from 16 residues. Looked up from germline, CDR1 is LNHNV and CDR2 is YYDKDF (reference sequence). The CDR3: CATSRGGSRGNQPQHF. In nucleotides, the CDR3 is TGTGCCACCAGCAGAGGGGGGAGCCGGGGCAATCAGCCCCAGCATTTT.

J is TRBJ1-2 and V is TRBV19, with 8 bases fitting TRBD1. Trimming cost V 6 bases and J 2 bases; bases outside gene matches: 8. The CDR3 runs 15 residues. Germline V gene data show CDR1 as LNHDA and CDR2 as SQIVND (reference sequence). CDR3 in amino acids: CASSIRTGTNYGYTF. The CDR3 DNA sequence: TGTGCCAGTAGCATTCGGACAGGGACCAACTATGGCTACACCTTC.